The rows below give T cell receptor beta chains drawn from one sample of a study of cytomegalovirus exposure and HLA in healthy donors. The method was immunoSEQ multiplex PCR; TCRdb's version includes in-frame clones alone and lacks a portion of them. The profile shows 120,000 to 150,000 clones, 66% of them singletons. The material sequenced was PBMCs. These receptors were obtained from a woman aged 60-75 years in good health and CMV-seronegative. The CDR3 runs from the conserved cysteine through the conserved F or W. A D gene is named only where the DNA matches it firmly. Size is omitted from some rows. Given values are once, few, many or a class for expanded clones.

j_gene	d_gene	v_gene	abundance	CDR3aa	CDR3nt
TRBJ2-7	.	TRBV28	.	CASSSFLEQYF	TGTGCCAGCAGTTCTTTCCTTGAGCAGTACTTC
TRBJ2-2	TRBD2	TRBV19	few	CASNFGLAAGELFF	TGTGCCAGTAACTTCGGACTAGCGGCCGGGGAGCTGTTTTTT
TRBJ2-3	.	TRBV6-5	.	CASSYSNLGVDTQYF	TGTGCCAGCAGTTACTCGAACCTAGGGGTGGATACGCAGTATTTT
TRBJ2-5	TRBD2	TRBV18	.	CASSPLAGGFQETQYF	TGTGCCAGCTCACCCTTAGCGGGGGGCTTCCAAGAGACCCAGTACTTC
TRBJ2-3	TRBD2	TRBV27	.	CASATSLAGGTDTQYF	TGTGCCAGCGCCACCTCGCTAGCGGGGGGTACAGATACGCAGTATTTT
TRBJ2-3	.	TRBV6-4	.	CASRQGITDTQYF	TGTGCCAGCAGACAGGGTATCACAGATACGCAGTATTTT
TRBJ2-7	.	TRBV28	.	CASSFRSGGRQYF	TGTGCCAGCAGTTTCCGCTCTGGGGGGAGGCAGTACTTC
TRBJ2-3	.	TRBV6-1	once	CASSGKEKTSTDTQYF	TGTGCCAGCAGTGGAAAGGAGAAAACTAGCACAGATACGCAGTATTTT
TRBJ1-2	TRBD1	TRBV5-1	.	CASSSGLDSGTGDGYTF	TGCGCCAGCAGCTCAGGCCTTGATTCCGGGACAGGGGACGGCTACACCTTC
TRBJ2-3	.	TRBV7-7	.	CASSLVGGSTDTQYF	TGTGCTAGCAGCTTAGTTGGGGGCAGCACAGATACGCAGTATTTT
TRBJ2-6	.	TRBV10-3	.	CAISESSWYREPSGANVLTF	TGTGCCATCAGTGAGTCGTCATGGTACAGGGAGCCCTCTGGGGCCAACGTCCTGACTTTC
TRBJ2-5	TRBD1	TRBV7-3	few	CASSKGQGVEQYF	TGTGCCAGCAGCAAGGGACAGGGCGTGGAGCAGTACTTC
TRBJ2-2	.	TRBV7-8	.	CASSILRTALNTGELFF	TGTGCCAGCAGCATCCTCCGAACAGCCCTGAACACCGGGGAGCTGTTTTTT
TRBJ2-5	TRBD2	TRBV10-2	once	CASSESLAGDQETQYF	TGCGCCAGCAGTGAGTCGCTAGCGGGCGACCAAGAGACCCAGTACTTC
TRBJ2-3	.	TRBV7-2	.	CASSYPRTAYTDTQYF	TGTGCCAGCAGCTACCCGCGGACAGCATACACAGATACGCAGTATTTT
TRBJ1-1	.	TRBV18	.	CASSPKIQNTEAFF	TGTGCCAGCTCACCAAAAATACAAAACACTGAAGCTTTCTTT
TRBJ1-6	.	TRBV27	few	CASILRGPTNNSPLHF	TGTGCCAGTATACTCAGGGGCCCTACTAATAATTCACCCCTCCACTTT
TRBJ1-1	.	TRBV7-9	few	CSSSLAGGGALNTEAFF	TGTTCCAGCAGCTTAGCGGGCGGGGGCGCCTTGAACACTGAAGCTTTCTTT
TRBJ2-2	TRBD1	TRBV9	.	CASSWRTGDTGELFF	TGTGCCAGCAGTTGGAGGACAGGGGATACCGGGGAGCTGTTTTTT
TRBJ1-4	TRBD1	TRBV19	.	CASSQYRGGEKLFF	TGTGCCAGTAGTCAGTACAGGGGAGGTGAAAAGCTGTTTTTT
TRBJ2-1	.	TRBV5-1	.	CASSLEGDSYNEQFF	TGCGCCAGCAGCTTGGAGGGGGACTCCTACAATGAGCAGTTCTTC
TRBJ2-7	TRBD1	TRBV7-9	.	CAGTFAGTGGEQYF	TGTGCCGGTACATTCGCCGGGACAGGGGGCGAGCAGTACTTC
TRBJ1-1	TRBD1	TRBV9	.	CASSVGGTGNTEAFF	TGTGCCAGCAGCGTCGGGGGGACAGGGAACACTGAAGCTTTCTTT